This is a list of T cell receptor beta chains from one sample in a study of cytomegalovirus exposure and HLA in healthy donors. Libraries were prepared by immunoSEQ multiplex PCR; TCRdb keeps only in-frame clonotypes and omits some of them. This repertoire shows 75,000 to 100,000 clones, around 80% found once; its top ten account for about a tenth. Sequencing was done on a sample of PBMCs. All receptors derive from a man in his late teens or twenties in good health and CMV-seropositive. CDR3s include the opening cysteine and the closing phenylalanine or tryptophan. A D gene is named only where the DNA matches it firmly. A clone size is listed for some rows: how often the clone was seen (once, few, many), or a class if it is expanded.

J: TRBJ2-6; D: .; V: TRBV7-3; size: .; CDR3: CASSLPWAGESSGANVLTF; DNA: TGTGCCAGCAGCTTACCCTGGGCAGGGGAGTCCTCTGGGGCCAACGTCCTGACTTTC
J: TRBJ2-7; D: .; V: TRBV4-1; size: .; CDR3: CASSHAEGYEQYF; DNA: TGCGCCAGCAGCCACGCGGAGGGCTACGAGCAGTACTTC
J: TRBJ1-1; D: .; V: TRBV7-9; size: .; CDR3: CASSLGRNTEAFF; DNA: TGTGCCAGCAGCTTAGGCAGGAACACTGAAGCTTTCTTT
J: TRBJ2-1; D: .; V: TRBV6-6; size: .; CDR3: CASSYGSDEQFF; DNA: TGTGCCAGCAGTTACGGGAGCGATGAGCAGTTCTTC
J: TRBJ1-5; D: .; V: TRBV28; size: .; CDR3: CASSRGPQHF; DNA: TGTGCCAGCAGCAGAGGACCCCAGCATTTT
J: TRBJ1-2; D: .; V: TRBV30; size: .; CDR3: CAWSKLQGVDYGYTF; DNA: TGTGCCTGGAGTAAGTTACAGGGAGTGGACTATGGCTACACCTTC
J: TRBJ2-1; D: TRBD2; V: TRBV2; size: .; CDR3: CASTAGGYNEQFF; DNA: TGTGCCAGCACAGCGGGGGGGTACAATGAGCAGTTCTTC
J: TRBJ2-7; D: TRBD1; V: TRBV4-1; size: .; CDR3: CASSQVDRGSYEQYF; DNA: TGCGCCAGCAGCCAAGTAGACAGGGGTTCCTACGAGCAGTACTTC
J: TRBJ2-2; D: .; V: TRBV5-1; size: .; CDR3: CASSLVGGKNTGELFF; DNA: TGCGCCAGCAGCTTGGTGGGGGGAAAGAACACCGGGGAGCTGTTTTTT
J: TRBJ1-1; D: .; V: TRBV29-1; size: .; CDR3: CSVRGRLNTEAFF; DNA: TGCAGCGTCCGGGGGAGGCTCAACACTGAAGCTTTCTTT
J: TRBJ2-7; D: .; V: TRBV28; size: .; CDR3: CASSFTGLDRGEQYF; DNA: TGTGCCAGCAGCTTTACAGGGTTGGACCGAGGCGAGCAGTACTTC
J: TRBJ1-1; D: TRBD1; V: TRBV6-1; size: .; CDR3: CASIGGGHPEAFF; DNA: TGTGCCAGCATTGGAGGGGGCCACCCTGAAGCTTTCTTT
J: TRBJ1-2; D: TRBD1; V: TRBV6-5; size: .; CDR3: CASSYEGAYGYTF; DNA: TGTGCCAGCAGTTACGAGGGGGCGTATGGCTACACCTTC
J: TRBJ1-2; D: TRBD1; V: TRBV5-1; size: .; CDR3: CASSRGQGPNYGYTF; DNA: TGCGCCAGCAGCCGGGGACAGGGCCCAAACTATGGCTACACCTTC
J: TRBJ1-4; D: .; V: TRBV5-1; size: .; CDR3: CASRLDTGMNEKLFF; DNA: TGCGCCAGCAGGTTGGACACGGGGATGAATGAAAAACTGTTTTTT
J: TRBJ2-3; D: TRBD2; V: TRBV6-6; size: .; CDR3: CASSSWTGTSGNTQYF; DNA: TGTGCCAGCAGTTCGTGGACCGGGACTAGCGGAAATACGCAGTATTTT
J: TRBJ1-3; D: .; V: TRBV5-1; size: .; CDR3: CASSSGETGNTIYF; DNA: TGCGCCAGCAGTTCCGGGGAGACTGGAAACACCATATATTTT
J: TRBJ2-2; D: .; V: TRBV6-5; size: .; CDR3: CASWQGPGELFF; DNA: TGTGCCAGCTGGCAGGGGCCCGGGGAGCTGTTTTTT
J: TRBJ1-1; D: TRBD1; V: TRBV11-2; size: .; CDR3: CASSLASTGFTEAFF; DNA: TGTGCCAGCAGCTTAGCGTCGACAGGGTTCACTGAAGCTTTCTTT
J: TRBJ1-1; D: TRBD1; V: TRBV18; size: .; CDR3: CASSPLSRDRGAEAFF; DNA: TGTGCCAGCTCCCCACTCTCCCGGGACAGGGGAGCTGAAGCTTTCTTT
J: TRBJ2-5; D: TRBD2; V: TRBV4-1; size: .; CDR3: CASSQEYGLAGDLETQYF; DNA: TGCGCCAGCAGCCAAGAATACGGACTAGCGGGGGATTTGGAGACCCAGTACTTC
J: TRBJ2-5; D: TRBD2; V: TRBV5-4; size: .; CDR3: CASSSTSGGQETQYF; DNA: TGTGCCAGCAGCTCTACTAGCGGGGGGCAAGAGACCCAGTACTTC
J: TRBJ1-2; D: TRBD1; V: TRBV7-2; size: .; CDR3: CASGQGGSGYTF; DNA: TGTGCCAGCGGACAGGGAGGTTCTGGCTACACCTTC
J: TRBJ1-4; D: .; V: TRBV7-9; size: .; CDR3: CASSPLRVGEKLFF; DNA: TGTGCCAGCAGCCCCCTGAGGGTGGGTGAAAAACTGTTTTTT
J: TRBJ2-7; D: .; V: TRBV2; size: .; CDR3: CASRLQGYEQYF; DNA: TGTGCCAGCAGGCTCCAGGGATACGAGCAGTACTTC
J: TRBJ2-3; D: .; V: TRBV15; size: few; CDR3: CATSRDISRGASTDTQYF; DNA: TGTGCCACCAGCAGAGATATTAGCAGGGGTGCAAGCACAGATACGCAGTATTTT
J: TRBJ1-2; D: TRBD1; V: TRBV7-2; size: once; CDR3: CASSLAWSGGYGYTF; DNA: TGTGCCAGCAGCTTAGCATGGTCAGGGGGCTATGGCTACACCTTC
J: TRBJ2-2; D: TRBD1; V: TRBV5-1; size: .; CDR3: CASSPGGTGVSGELFF; DNA: TGCGCCAGCAGCCCGGGGGGGACAGGGGTCTCCGGGGAGCTGTTTTTT
J: TRBJ2-3; D: TRBD1; V: TRBV9; size: .; CDR3: CASSQPGQGATDTQYF; DNA: TGTGCCAGCAGCCAACCGGGACAGGGGGCGACAGATACGCAGTATTTT
J: TRBJ1-3; D: .; V: TRBV7-2; size: .; CDR3: CASSLAPGQSSGNTIYF; DNA: TGTGCCAGCAGCTTAGCTCCAGGGCAAAGCTCTGGAAACACCATATATTTT
J: TRBJ1-5; D: TRBD1; V: TRBV28; size: .; CDR3: CASSPWTGGSDQPQHF; DNA: TGTGCCAGCAGTCCCTGGACAGGGGGGTCGGATCAGCCCCAGCATTTT
J: TRBJ2-1; D: TRBD2; V: TRBV4-2; size: .; CDR3: CASSQAPGLSEQFF; DNA: TGTGCCAGCAGCCAAGCGCCGGGACTATCCGAGCAGTTCTTC
J: TRBJ2-5; D: TRBD2; V: TRBV15; size: .; CDR3: CATSRDWGGDGAQYF; DNA: TGTGCCACCAGCAGAGATTGGGGAGGGGACGGGGCCCAGTACTTC
J: TRBJ2-5; D: TRBD1; V: TRBV4-1; size: few; CDR3: CASSQGTGQQETQYF; DNA: TGCGCCAGCAGCCAGGGGACAGGGCAGCAAGAGACCCAGTACTTC
J: TRBJ2-7; D: .; V: TRBV23-1; size: .; CDR3: CASSQSLCPPRAAYEQYF; DNA: TGCGCCAGCAGTCAATCTCTTTGCCCGCCCAGGGCGGCCTACGAGCAGTACTTC
J: TRBJ1-1; D: .; V: TRBV6-5; size: once; CDR3: CASHLRRGNTEAFF; DNA: TGTGCCAGTCACCTCAGGAGGGGTAACACTGAAGCTTTCTTT
J: TRBJ1-1; D: .; V: TRBV7-6; size: .; CDR3: CASSLATGTEAFF; DNA: TGTGCCAGCAGCTTGGCCACAGGCACTGAAGCTTTCTTT
J: TRBJ1-2; D: .; V: TRBV29-1; size: once; CDR3: CSVDPGYGYTF; DNA: TGCAGCGTTGATCCGGGATATGGCTACACCTTC
J: TRBJ2-3; D: .; V: TRBV6-1; size: once; CDR3: CASSLRASTDTQYF; DNA: TGTGCCAGCAGCCTCAGGGCGAGCACAGATACGCAGTATTTT
J: TRBJ2-3; D: TRBD2; V: TRBV30; size: .; CDR3: CAYWGGSGGPGDTQYF; DNA: TGTGCCTACTGGGGCGGTAGCGGGGGGCCGGGTGATACGCAGTATTTT